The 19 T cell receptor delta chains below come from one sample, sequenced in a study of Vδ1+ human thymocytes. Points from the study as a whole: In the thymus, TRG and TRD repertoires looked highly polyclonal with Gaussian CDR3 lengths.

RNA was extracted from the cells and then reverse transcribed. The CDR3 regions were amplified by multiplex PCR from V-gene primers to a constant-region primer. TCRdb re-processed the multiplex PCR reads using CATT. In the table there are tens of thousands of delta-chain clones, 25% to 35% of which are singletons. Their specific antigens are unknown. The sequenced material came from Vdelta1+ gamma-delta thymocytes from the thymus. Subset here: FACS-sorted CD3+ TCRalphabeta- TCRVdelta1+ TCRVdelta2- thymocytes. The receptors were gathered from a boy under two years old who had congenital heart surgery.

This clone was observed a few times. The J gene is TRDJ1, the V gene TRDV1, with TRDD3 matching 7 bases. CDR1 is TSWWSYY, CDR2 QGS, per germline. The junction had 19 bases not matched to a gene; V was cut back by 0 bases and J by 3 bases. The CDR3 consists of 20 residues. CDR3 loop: CALGELVQVLGVFIADKLIF. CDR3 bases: TGTGCTCTTGGGGAACTAGTCCAGGTCCTGGGGGTTTTTATCGCCGATAAACTCATCTTT.

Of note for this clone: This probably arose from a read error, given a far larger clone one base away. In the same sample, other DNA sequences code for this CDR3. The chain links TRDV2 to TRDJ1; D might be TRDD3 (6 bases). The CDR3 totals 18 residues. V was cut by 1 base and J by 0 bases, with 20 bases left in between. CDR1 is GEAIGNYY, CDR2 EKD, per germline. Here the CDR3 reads CACDTPLLGDYYTDKLIF. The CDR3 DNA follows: TGTGCCTGTGACACGCCCTTACTGGGAGATTACTACACCGATAAACTCATCTTT.

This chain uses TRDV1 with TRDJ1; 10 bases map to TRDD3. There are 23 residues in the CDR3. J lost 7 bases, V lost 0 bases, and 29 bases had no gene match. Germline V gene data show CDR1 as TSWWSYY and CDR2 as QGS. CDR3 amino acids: CALGELGSPLSRGVLGDGGKLIF. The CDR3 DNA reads TGTGCTCTTGGGGAACTAGGAAGCCCCCTATCTCGGGGTGTACTGGGGGATGGAGGTAAACTCATCTTT.

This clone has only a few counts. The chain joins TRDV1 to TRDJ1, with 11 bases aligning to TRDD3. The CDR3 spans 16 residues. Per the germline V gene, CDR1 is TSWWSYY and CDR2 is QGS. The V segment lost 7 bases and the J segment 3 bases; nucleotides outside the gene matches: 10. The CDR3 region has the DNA TGTGCTCTTGCCGATTCCTACTGGGGGATATCCGATAAACTCATCTTT. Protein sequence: CALADSYWGISDKLIF.

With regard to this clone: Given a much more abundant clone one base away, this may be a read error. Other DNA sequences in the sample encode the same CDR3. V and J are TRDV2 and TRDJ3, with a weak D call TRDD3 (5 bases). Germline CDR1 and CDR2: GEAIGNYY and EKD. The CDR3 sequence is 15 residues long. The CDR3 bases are TGTGCCTGTGACATTAGCTCCTGGGACACCCGACAGATGTTCTTC. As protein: CACDISSWDTRQMFF.

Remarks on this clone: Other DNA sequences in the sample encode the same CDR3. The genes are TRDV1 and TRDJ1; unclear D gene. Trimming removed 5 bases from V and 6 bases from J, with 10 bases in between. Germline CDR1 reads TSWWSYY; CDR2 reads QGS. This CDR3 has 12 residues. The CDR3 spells CALGNPVNKLIF. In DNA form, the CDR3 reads TGTGCTCTTGGGAACCCAGTGAATAAACTCATCTTT.

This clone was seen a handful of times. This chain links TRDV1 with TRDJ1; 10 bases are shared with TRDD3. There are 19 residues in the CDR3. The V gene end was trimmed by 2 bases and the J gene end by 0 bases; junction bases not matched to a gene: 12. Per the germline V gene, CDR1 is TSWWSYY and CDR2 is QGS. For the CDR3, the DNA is TGTGCTCTTGGGGAAATTCAACACTGGGGGATCTCATACACCGATAAACTCATCTTT. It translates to CALGEIQHWGISYTDKLIF.

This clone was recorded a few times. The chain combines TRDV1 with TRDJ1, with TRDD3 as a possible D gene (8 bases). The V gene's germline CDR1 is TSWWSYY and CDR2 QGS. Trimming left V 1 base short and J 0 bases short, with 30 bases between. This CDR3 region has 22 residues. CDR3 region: CALGEPVPTSLSWGTNTDKLIF. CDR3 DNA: TGTGCTCTTGGGGAACCGGTTCCTACCAGTCTCTCCTGGGGGACAAACACCGATAAACTCATCTTT.

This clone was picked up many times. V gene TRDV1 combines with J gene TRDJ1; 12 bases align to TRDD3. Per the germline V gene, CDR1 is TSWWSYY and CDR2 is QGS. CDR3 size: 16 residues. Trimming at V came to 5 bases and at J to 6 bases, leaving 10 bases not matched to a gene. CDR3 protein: CALGITGGYLGYKLIF. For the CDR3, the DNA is TGTGCTCTTGGGATTACTGGGGGATACCTCGGGTATAAACTCATCTTT.

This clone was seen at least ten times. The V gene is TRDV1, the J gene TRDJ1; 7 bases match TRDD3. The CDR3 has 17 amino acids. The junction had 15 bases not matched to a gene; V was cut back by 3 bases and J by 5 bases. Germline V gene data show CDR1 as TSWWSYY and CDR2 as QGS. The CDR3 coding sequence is TGTGCTCTTGGGGATTACCTGGGGGCGATCCGCCCGGATAAACTCATCTTT. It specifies CALGDYLGAIRPDKLIF.

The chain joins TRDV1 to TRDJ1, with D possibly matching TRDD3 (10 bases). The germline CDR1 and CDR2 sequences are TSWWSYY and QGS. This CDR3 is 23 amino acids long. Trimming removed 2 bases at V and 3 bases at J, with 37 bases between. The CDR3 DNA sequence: TGTGCTCTTGGGGAAAGTACTCCGCCTTCCTACGTGATTGGGGGATACCATTCCGATAAACTCATCTTT. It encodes CALGESTPPSYVIGGYHSDKLIF.

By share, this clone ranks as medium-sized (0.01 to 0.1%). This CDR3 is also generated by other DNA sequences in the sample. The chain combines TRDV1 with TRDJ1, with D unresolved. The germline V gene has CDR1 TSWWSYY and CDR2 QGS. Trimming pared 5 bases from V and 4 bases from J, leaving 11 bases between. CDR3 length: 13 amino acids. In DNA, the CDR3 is TGTGCTCTTGGGAGTTGGCCGGACGATAAACTCATCTTT. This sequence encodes CALGSWPDDKLIF.

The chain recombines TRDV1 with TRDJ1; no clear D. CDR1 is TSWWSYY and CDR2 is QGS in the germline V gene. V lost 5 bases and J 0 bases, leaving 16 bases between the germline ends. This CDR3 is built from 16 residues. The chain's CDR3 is CALGPYLRVYTDKLIF. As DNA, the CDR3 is TGTGCTCTTGGGCCATATCTCAGGGTCTACACCGATAAACTCATCTTT.

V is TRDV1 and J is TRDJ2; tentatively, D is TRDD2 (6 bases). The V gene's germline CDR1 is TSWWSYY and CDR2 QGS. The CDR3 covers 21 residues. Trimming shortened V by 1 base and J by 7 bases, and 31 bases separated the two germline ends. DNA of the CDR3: TGTGCTCTTGGGGAACGGCCTCCTACGAGGGCGCGAGCGAGTTGCGGAGCACAACTCTTCTTT. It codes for CALGERPPTRARASCGAQLFF.

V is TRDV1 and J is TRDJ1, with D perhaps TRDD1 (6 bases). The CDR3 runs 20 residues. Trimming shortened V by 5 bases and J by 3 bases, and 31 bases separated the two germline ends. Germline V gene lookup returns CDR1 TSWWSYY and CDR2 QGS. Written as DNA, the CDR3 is TGTGCTCTTGGGACCCGATGGGGACCTTCGCAGGTAAATAGGGCCGATAAACTCATCTTT. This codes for CALGTRWGPSQVNRADKLIF.

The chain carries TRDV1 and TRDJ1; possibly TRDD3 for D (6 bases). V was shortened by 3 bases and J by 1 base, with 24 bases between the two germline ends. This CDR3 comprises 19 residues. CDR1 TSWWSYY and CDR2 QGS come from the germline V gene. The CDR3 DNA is TGTGCTCTTGGGGACCCAGAACCGTACTGGGCCCTAAGCACCGATAAACTCATCTTT. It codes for CALGDPEPYWALSTDKLIF.

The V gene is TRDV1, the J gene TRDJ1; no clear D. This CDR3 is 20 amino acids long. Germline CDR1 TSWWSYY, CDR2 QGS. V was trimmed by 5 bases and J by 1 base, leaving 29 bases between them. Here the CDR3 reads CALGFRDPQPTPIRTDKLIF. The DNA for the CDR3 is TGTGCTCTTGGGTTTAGGGACCCTCAGCCAACACCAATTCGCACCGATAAACTCATCTTT.

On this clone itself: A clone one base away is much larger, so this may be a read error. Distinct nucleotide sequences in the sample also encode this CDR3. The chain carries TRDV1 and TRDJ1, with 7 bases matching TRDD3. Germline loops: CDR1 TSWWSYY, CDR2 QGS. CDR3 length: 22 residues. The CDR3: CALGERGGNFATTGDPTDKLIF. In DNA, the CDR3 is TGTGCCCTTGGGGAAAGGGGTGGGAACTTCGCGACTACTGGGGATCCCACCGATAAACTCATCTTT.

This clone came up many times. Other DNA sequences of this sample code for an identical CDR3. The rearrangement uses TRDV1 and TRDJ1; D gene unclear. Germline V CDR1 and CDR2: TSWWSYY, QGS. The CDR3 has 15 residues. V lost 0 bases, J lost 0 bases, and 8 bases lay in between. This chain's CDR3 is CALGELVPYTDKLIF. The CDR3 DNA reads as TGTGCTCTTGGGGAACTGGTTCCCTACACCGATAAACTCATCTTT.